A single sample gave rise to the 18 T cell receptor beta chains below, sequenced in a study of T cells after yellow fever vaccination. TCRdb processed the 5' RACE reads anew with MiXCR; each CDR3 protein has one entry. Here the sample spans hundreds of thousands of distinct CDR3 sequences, more than 9% being singletons. The specimen was PBMCs, collected on the day of the yellow fever booster vaccination. These receptors all stem from a man in his thirties or forties who received the YFV17D yellow fever vaccine.

This sequence joins TRBV6-1 and TRBJ2-1, with TRBD2 matching over 9 bases. The V segment lost 5 bases and the J segment 7 bases; nucleotides outside the gene matches: 18. The length of the CDR3 is 18 residues. Germline V CDR1 and CDR2: MNHNS, SASEGT. CDR3 DNA sequence: TGTGCCAGCAGTCCCCCAGGGGGAGTAGGCGGGAGGGCTAATGAGCAGTTCTTC. Translating it yields CASSPPGGVGGRANEQFF.

The table lists this clonotype with a few counts. V gene TRBV5-6 combines with J gene TRBJ2-3; 10 bases are shared with TRBD2. The CDR3 sequence is 16 residues long. The germline V gene has CDR1 SGHDT and CDR2 YYEEEE. The junction had 5 bases not matched to a gene; V was cut back by 4 bases and J by 0 bases. CDR3 bases: TGTGCCAGCAGCCAACTTAGCGGGAGGAGCACAGATACGCAGTATTTT. Residues: CASSQLSGRSTDTQYF. The full variable domain, its missing parts supplied by reference TRBV5-6 and TRBJ2-3, is DAGVTQSPTHLIKTRGQQVTLRCSPKSGHDTVSWYQQALGQGPQFIFQYYEEEERQRGNFPDRFSGHQFPNYSSELNVNALLLGDSALYLCASSQLSGRSTDTQYFGPGTRLTVL.

This clonotype showed up just a few times. V gene TRBV3-1 combines with J gene TRBJ2-2, with D hard to call. The CDR3 runs 16 residues. The V gene lost 2 bases and the J gene lost 2 bases, with 12 bases spanning the gap. The germline V gene has CDR1 LGHDT and CDR2 YNNKEL (reference sequence). The CDR3 nucleotides are TGTGCCAGCAGCCAACTTCCCCACACTAACACCGGGGAGCTGTTTTTT. Its translation is CASSQLPHTNTGELFF.

This clonotype has a count of ten or more. This chain connects TRBV6-1 to TRBJ1-2, with D maybe TRBD1 (5 bases). This CDR3 has 14 amino acids. Per germline, CDR1 MNHNS and CDR2 SASEGT. With 6 bases removed from V and 3 bases from J, the gap between germline ends came to 14 bases. The chain's CDR3 is CASRGGGVYYGYTF. The DNA of the CDR3 is TGTGCCAGCAGGGGTGGGGGGGTTTACTATGGCTACACCTTC.

The rearrangement uses TRBV7-9 and TRBJ2-2; TRBD1 aligns across 7 bases. The CDR3 is 14 amino acids. Unmatched junction bases numbered 7, after V lost 10 bases and J lost 2 bases. Germline CDR1 is SEHNR and CDR2 is FQNEAQ (reference sequence). The CDR3 reads CAIPGQRNTGELFF. CDR3 in DNA: TGTGCCATTCCGGGACAGAGAAACACCGGGGAGCTGTTTTTT.

The chain couples TRBV19 to TRBJ2-4, with TRBD1 as a possible D gene (5 bases). This CDR3 spans 12 amino acids. Between the trimmed V and J ends, which lost 4 bases and 4 bases, there was a span of 5 bases. Germline V gene data show CDR1 as LNHDA and CDR2 as SQIVND (reference sequence). The CDR3 protein is CASSNRKNIQYF. CDR3 nucleotide sequence: TGTGCCAGTAGTAACAGGAAAAACATTCAGTACTTC.

The genes are TRBV20-1 and TRBJ2-1; D ambiguous. Germline CDR1 and CDR2: DFQATT and SNEGSKA (reference sequence). This CDR3 comprises 11 residues. V was trimmed by 6 bases and J by 7 bases, leaving 10 bases between them. CDR3 coding DNA: TGCAGTGCCAGATCTGAAAATGAGCAGTTCTTC. Translation: CSARSENEQFF.

This clonotype has just a few counts. The rearrangement joins TRBV6-5 to TRBJ2-1; D is possibly TRBD1 or TRBD2 (6 bases each). Germline loops: CDR1 MNHEY, CDR2 SVGAGI. Between the trimmed V and J ends, which lost 4 bases and 7 bases, there was a span of 17 bases. This CDR3 is 15 amino acids long. CDR3 loop: CASSSRQVGGNEQFF. CDR3 sequence (DNA): TGTGCCAGCAGTTCTAGACAGGTTGGGGGGAATGAGCAGTTCTTC.

This clonotype was counted a few times. The chain recombines TRBV5-1 with TRBJ2-1; possible D gene TRBD2, 6 bases. Germline CDR1 reads SGHRS; CDR2 reads YFSETQ. This CDR3 is 12 amino acids long. The V end lost 7 bases, the J end lost 15 bases, and 20 bases lay between the germline ends. In nucleotides, the CDR3 is TGCGCCAGCTCTCGCGGGGCGTCTGTGGCGTTCTTC. Protein sequence: CASSRGASVAFF.

This chain connects TRBV4-3 to TRBJ2-7; weak D call: TRBD1 (5 bases). The CDR3 runs to 15 residues. V was clipped by 1 base and J by 0 bases, with 10 bases between them. Germline V gives CDR1 LGHNA, CDR2 YSLEER. The CDR3 sequence is CASSQVSQGSYEQYF. CDR3 DNA: TGCGCCAGCAGCCAAGTCTCTCAGGGCTCCTACGAGCAGTACTTC.

The chain carries TRBV3-1 and TRBJ2-7, with a possible D match to TRBD2 (5 bases). Germline CDR1 LGHDT, CDR2 YNNKEL (reference sequence). V was shortened by 1 base and J by 3 bases, with 13 bases between the two germline ends. This CDR3 contains 15 residues. The CDR3 DNA follows: TGTGCCAGCAGCCAAGGGACGGGATTTCGCTACGAGCAGTACTTC. Translating it yields CASSQGTGFRYEQYF.

This clonotype was found a few times. The chain joins TRBV20-1 to TRBJ2-3; 14 positions match TRBD2. The CDR3 runs 16 residues. The J segment lost 8 bases and the V segment lost 5 bases, leaving 12 bases of the junction unmatched. The V gene's germline CDR1 is DFQATT and CDR2 SNEGSKA (reference sequence). The CDR3 is CSAPDPATSGRGTQYF. CDR3 in DNA: TGCAGTGCTCCGGACCCGGCGACTAGCGGGAGGGGTACGCAGTATTTT.

This chain uses TRBV7-2 with TRBJ2-7, with TRBD2 matching over 10 bases. Unmatched junction bases numbered 6, after V lost 5 bases and J lost 2 bases. The V gene's germline CDR1 is SGHTA and CDR2 FQGNSA. The CDR3 has 15 amino acids. The CDR3 loop reads CASSLTSGITYEQYF. The CDR3 coding sequence is TGTGCCAGCAGCCTAACTAGCGGGATCACCTACGAGCAGTACTTC.

Ten or more counts support this clonotype. V is TRBV5-1 and J is TRBJ1-5, with a possible D match to TRBD1 (5 bases). CDR1 and CDR2 (germline): SGHRS, YFSETQ. The CDR3 is 15 residues long. V was pared by 5 bases and J by 0 bases, with 12 bases between. The CDR3 protein is CASSSTGNSNQPQHF. CDR3 DNA: TGCGCCAGCAGTAGTACAGGAAATAGCAATCAGCCCCAGCATTTT.

This clonotype came up many times. The chain has TRBV7-8 and TRBJ2-5; weak D call: TRBD2 (7 bases). Trimming shortened V by 3 bases and J by 0 bases, and 17 bases separated the two germline ends. The CDR3 runs 17 residues. Germline V gene sequence: CDR1 SGHVS, CDR2 FQNEAQ. The CDR3 DNA reads as TGTGCCAGCAGCTTGGTGGGAGGGGGAACGTACCAAGAGACCCAGTACTTC. Translation gives CASSLVGGGTYQETQYF.

The CDR3 coding sequence is TGTGCCAGCAGCTTCCTACAGGGGTCGACCGGGGAGCTGTTTTTT. Protein: CASSFLQGSTGELFF. This chain connects TRBV7-2 to TRBJ2-2, with 7 bases fitting TRBD1. V shed 3 bases, J shed 5 bases, and the junction held 6 bases outside the gene matches. The germline V gene encodes CDR1 SGHTA and CDR2 FQGNSA. The CDR3 consists of 15 residues.

This clonotype was counted a few times. This chain uses TRBV4-3 with TRBJ1-2; no reliable D call. The germline V gene has CDR1 LGHNA and CDR2 YSLEER. V dropped 4 bases and J dropped 0 bases, with 9 bases sitting between them. The CDR3 is 14 amino acids. CDR3 in amino acids: CASSRYETNYGYTF. CDR3 coding DNA: TGCGCCAGCAGCCGATACGAGACTAACTATGGCTACACCTTC.

The J gene is TRBJ1-3, the V gene TRBV11-2, with D perhaps matching TRBD1 (5 bases). The CDR3 is 18 residues long. Trimming took off 3 bases at V and 1 base at J, with 19 bases between the two ends. Germline-derived CDR1 and CDR2 are SGHAT and FQNNGV. The CDR3: CASSLGLVGAESGNTIYF. The CDR3 DNA follows: TGTGCCAGCAGCTTGGGACTAGTCGGAGCTGAATCTGGAAACACCATATATTTT.